The following is a TCR beta chain sequence with its context. Its target is unknown. Sequencing used immunoSEQ multiplex PCR; TCRdb keeps in-frame clones, though not all of them. The sample has approximately 2.1 million clones, 85% to 95% seen once. The CDR3 length is 14 residues. Germline-derived CDR1 and CDR2 are GTSNPN and SVGIG (reference sequence). Unmatched junction bases numbered 10, after V lost 5 bases and J lost 7 bases. This entry is derived from a study of shared clonotypes between healthy human individuals. Study-wide context: The donor pool was made up of a couple of women and a few men aged 18 to 49. Each donor contributed plates that comprised three CD4 naive, three CD4 memory, two CD8 naive and one CD8 memory.

Nashville, Tennessee was home to all donors, who were Caucasian adults. Study conclusions and caveats: Deeper or shallower sequencing was expected to change how clonotypes are shared among donors.

This receptor was identified in a man aged 18-30 years in good health. Some clones in this sample may be carry-over from other donors' samples. The sequenced material came from naive CD4+ T cells from PBMCs. Stated subset: CD45RA+ positively selected. V usage is TRBV30 and J usage is TRBJ2-2; 7 positions match TRBD2. The CDR3 here is CAWSARGGRGELFF. Written as DNA, the CDR3 is TGTGCCTGGTCTGCTCGGGGAGGGCGCGGGGAGCTGTTTTTT.